This TCR beta chain was captured by sequencing in a study of control samples from healthy donors and cancer patients. The method was immunoSEQ multiplex PCR; TCRdb's version includes in-frame clones alone and lacks a portion of them. This sample has 94,000 or so clones; around 84% occur once, and the top ten carry roughly 40%. The source is a man in his 70s with lung cancer. The sequencing sample was made of PBMCs.

The CDR3 DNA sequence: TGTGCCAGCCAAGGACGGCTCACAGATACGCAGTATTTT. This gives the protein CASQGRLTDTQYF. The gene calls are TRBV19 and TRBJ2-3; D not certain. Germline V gene sequence: CDR1 LNHDA, CDR2 SQIVND (reference sequence). Trimming cost V 9 bases and J 2 bases, with 12 bases left between them. The CDR3 covers 13 residues. Using reference TRBV19 and TRBJ2-3 for the parts outside the CDR3, the full variable domain is DGGITQSPKYLFRKEGQNVTLSCEQNLNHDAMYWYRQDPGQGLRLIYYSQIVNDFQKGDIAEGYSVSREKKESFPLTVTSAQKNPTAFYLCASQGRLTDTQYFGPGTRLTVL.